This TCR beta chain was documented in a study of graft-versus-host responses after intestinal transplantation (dated by TCRdb to 2020 to 2022). Background for the entire study: The transplants that recipients received were multivisceral, liver-intestinal, or isolated intestinal. Every recipient was given anti-thymocyte globulin induction, followed by 2 to 3 years of maintenance tacrolimus and steroids. After intestinal transplantation, graft-versus-host and host-versus-graft alloreactive T cell clones in the graft, circulation and bone marrow were tracked using bulk TCR-beta CDR3 sequencing. Alloreactive clones were identified by sequencing pre-transplant mixed lymphocyte reaction products and comparing them with unstimulated pre-transplant donor and recipient T cells. The cohort enrolled 20 to 25 intestinal transplant recipients including one retransplant, and a few patients lacking pretransplant specimens were excluded. Donor T cell macrochimerism was defined as a peak of at least 4% donor T cells among recipient peripheral blood mononuclear cells. Rather than going through the commercial service, samples from a few later patients were sequenced in-house on an Illumina MiSeq and processed with MiXCR.

What this sample's time point label stands for: cells obtained before transplantation from donor or recipient. CD3+CD4+ and CD3+CD8+ populations were FACS-sorted from unstimulated pre-transplant donor and recipient cells taken from spleen or lymph nodes. A single count supports this clone. The clone's antigen remains unknown. Base qualities were left out, and no much larger clone turns up one base away. Broad study findings and their caveats: The conclusions were limited by the relatively low number and heterogeneity of the intestinal transplant patients. In patients with donor T cell macrochimerism, the allografts had high GvH to HvG T cell clonal ratios. GvH clones were detected in recipient bone marrow, and some appeared earlier in ileal mucosa or blood, consistent with an intestinal mucosal origin. Early after transplant, peak levels of circulating GvH clones were found to be associated with declines in HvG clones.

To prepare the library, the immunoSEQ multiplex PCR assay was applied. For most patients, genomic DNA was isolated using the Qiagen DNeasy Blood and Tissue Kit and was shipped frozen to Adaptive Biotechnologies for TCR sequencing. High-throughput TCR-beta CDR3 sequencing of genomic DNA from most patients was performed by Adaptive Biotechnologies. The published analysis was carried out like this. TCR sequencing data for roughly 18 patients were retrieved from Adaptive's ImmunoSEQ software; three other patients were processed with MiXCR and VDJtools. To correct CD4 versus CD8 sorting errors, any sequence found in both subsets at a frequency ratio below 5:1 was removed. Because the origin of CDR3 nucleotide sequences shared between donor and recipient could not be assigned, those sequences were removed. To count as alloreactive, a clone needed at least 2-fold expansion over unstimulated cells and a minimum CFSE-low frequency of 0.002% (template counts) or 0.001% (read counts). Mappable clones were those detected in sequenced pre-transplant spleen, lymph node, or MLR CFSE-low populations of the donor or recipient. The cumulative frequency of alloreactive clones was calculated as a percentage of all sequences, weighted by copy number. The immuneACCESS repertoire file appears here via TCRdb, limited to in-frame rearrangements. These files lack a portion of the clones; in checked studies, under half of the deficit traces to unresolved V genes, and the cause of the others is not known. The DNA was the basis for D and trimming; V, J and clone size are from that table. This sample is represented by about 71,000 clones; about 90% of them were singletons. 1.3% of the sample is taken by the ten largest.

The sequence was collected from a human donor who received an intestinal transplant. The sequenced sample was unstimulated CD8+ T cells sorted from spleen or lymph node cells, obtained before intestinal transplant.

CDR3 protein: CASSLDWDRGPATEAFF. The DNA sequence follows: TGTGCCAGCAGCTTAGATTGGGACAGGGGGCCGGCCACTGAAGCTTTCTTT. The chain is made from TRBV11-2 and TRBJ1-1, and 12 junction bases match TRBD1. The CDR3 runs 17 amino acids, cysteine and phenylalanine included. The read is trimmed to its CDR3 DNA, 51 bases read in frame from base 1. Trimmed from V: 0 bases; trimmed from J: 4 bases; junction bases lacking a gene match: 6. The germline V gene sets CDR1 to SGHAT and CDR2 to FQNNGV. The reference TRBV11-2 and TRBJ1-1 proteins fill in what lies around the CDR3, so the full variable domain reads EAGVAQSPRYKIIEKRQSVAFWCNPISGHATLYWYQQILGQGPKLLIQFQNNGVVDDSQLPKDRFSAERLKGVDSTLKIQPAKLEDSAVYLCASSLDWDRGPATEAFFGQGTRLTVV.